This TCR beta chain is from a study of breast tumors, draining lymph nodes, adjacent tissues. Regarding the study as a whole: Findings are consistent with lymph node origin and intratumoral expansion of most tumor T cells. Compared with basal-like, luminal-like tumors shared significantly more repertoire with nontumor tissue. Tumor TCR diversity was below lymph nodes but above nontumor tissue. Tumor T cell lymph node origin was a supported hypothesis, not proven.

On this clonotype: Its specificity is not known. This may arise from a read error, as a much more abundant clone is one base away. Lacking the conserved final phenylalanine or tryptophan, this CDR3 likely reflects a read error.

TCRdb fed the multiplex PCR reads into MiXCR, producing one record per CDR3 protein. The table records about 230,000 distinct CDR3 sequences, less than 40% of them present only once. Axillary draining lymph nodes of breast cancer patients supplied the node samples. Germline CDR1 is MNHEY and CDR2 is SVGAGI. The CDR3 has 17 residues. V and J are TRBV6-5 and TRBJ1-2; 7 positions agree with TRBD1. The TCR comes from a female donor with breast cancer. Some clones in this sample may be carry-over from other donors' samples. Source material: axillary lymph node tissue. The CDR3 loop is CASSHSARGRKDYGYTS. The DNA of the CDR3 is TGTGCCAGCAGTCACTCGGCTAGGGGGCGCAAGGACTATGGCTACACCTCC.